Listed below are T cell receptor beta chains from one sample, sequenced in a study of CD8 T cells in Susac syndrome. Using its own MiXCR run on the immunoSEQ multiplex PCR reads, TCRdb lists one record per CDR3 protein. The table lists about 200,000 distinct CDR3 sequences, roughly 96% of them singletons. Sequencing was carried out using CD4+ T cells from PBMCs. The receptors were sampled from a human donor with multiple sclerosis. The CDR3 runs from the conserved cysteine through the conserved F or W. Fields, in order: D gene, V gene, clone size, J gene, CDR3 DNA, CDR3 protein. A D gene is named only where the DNA matches it firmly. Some rows mark clone size as missing; the rest say once, few, many or name a class of expanded clone.

NA	TRBV4-2	NA	TRBJ2-3	TGTGCCAGCAGCCAAGAATGGTCTACTCGCACAGATACGCAGTATTTT	CASSQEWSTRTDTQYF
TRBD1	TRBV7-9	NA	TRBJ1-2	TGTGCCAGCAGCTTAGGACAGGGGAGATTTGGCTACACCTTC	CASSLGQGRFGYTF
NA	TRBV12-3/TRBV12-4	NA	TRBJ2-1	TGTGCCAGCAAAAAAGGGGGAAACAATGAGCAGTTCTTC	CASKKGGNNEQFF
NA	TRBV6-6	NA	TRBJ2-6	TGTGCCAGCAGCCGTCAAGAGCCAGGGGCCAACGTCCTGACTTTC	CASSRQEPGANVLTF
NA	TRBV4-1	NA	TRBJ2-1	TGCGCCAGCAGCCAACCCCTCGGGCGCAATGAGCAGTTCTTC	CASSQPLGRNEQFF
TRBD2	TRBV7-3	NA	TRBJ2-3	TGTGCCAGCAGCTTGGCCGCTAGCGGGCCCACAGATACGCAGTATTTT	CASSLAASGPTDTQYF
NA	TRBV9	NA	TRBJ1-6	TGTGCCAGCAGCGTGGCATCCAGGGGCTTCGATTCACCCCTCCACTTT	CASSVASRGFDSPLHF
NA	TRBV30	NA	TRBJ1-5	TGTGCCTGGAACAGGGTCAGCAATCAGCCCCAGCATTTT	CAWNRVSNQPQHF
NA	TRBV3-1	NA	TRBJ1-1	TGTGCCAGCAGCCAAGGGGGGACGGCCACTGAAGCTTTCTTT	CASSQGGTATEAFF
NA	TRBV14	NA	TRBJ2-3	TGTGCCAGCAGCCAATACGGCGGGGGCACAGATACGCAGTATTTT	CASSQYGGGTDTQYF
TRBD2	TRBV5-1	NA	TRBJ2-3	TGCGCCAGCAGCTTGGTTCCAGCGGGGGGTTCAGATACGCAGTATTTT	CASSLVPAGGSDTQYF
NA	TRBV29-1	once	TRBJ2-7	TGCAGCGGAGGCGGGTCCGGCGGGCAGTACTTC	CSGGGSGGQYF
NA	TRBV6-1	NA	TRBJ2-1	TGTGCCAGCAGTGGCCCGAGGGGTGAGCAGTTCTTC	CASSGPRGEQFF
NA	TRBV20-1	NA	TRBJ1-2	TGCAGTGCTAGAGCAGGGGTAATAGACTATGGCTACACCTTC	CSARAGVIDYGYTF
NA	TRBV3-1	NA	TRBJ2-1	TGTGCCAGCAGCTCCCGGATAGCTGACAATGAGCAGTTCTTC	CASSSRIADNEQFF
NA	TRBV24-1	few	TRBJ2-1	TGTGCCACCAGTGATTTGAGTGAGCAGTTCTTC	CATSDLSEQFF
TRBD1	TRBV9	NA	TRBJ2-5	TGTGCCAGCAGCCACCGTGGGGACAGGGATGAGACCCAGTACTTC	CASSHRGDRDETQYF
NA	TRBV5-1	NA	TRBJ2-5	TGCGCCAGCAGCTTCGAACAAGAGACCCAGTACTTC	CASSFEQETQYF
NA	TRBV3-1	NA	TRBJ1-5	TGTGCCAGCAGCTTCGAATCTCCCATTTGGCATCATCAGCCCCAGCATTTT	CASSFESPIWHHQPQHF
TRBD1	TRBV29-1	NA	TRBJ2-7	TGCAGCGTTGAAGGAGACAGGGGATCCGAGCAGTACTTC	CSVEGDRGSEQYF
NA	TRBV16	NA	TRBJ2-7	TGTGCCAGCCTTCCTTTGGGGCACCCTAAGGACGAGCAGTACTTC	CASLPLGHPKDEQYF
NA	TRBV12-3/TRBV12-4	NA	TRBJ2-7	TGTGCCAGCAGGAATTCTATGACAACCTACGAGCAGTACTTC	CASRNSMTTYEQYF
TRBD1	TRBV20-1	once	TRBJ2-7	TGCAGTGCTAGAGTTCTGGGGACAGGGGGCGGAGGCGAGCAGTACTTC	CSARVLGTGGGGEQYF
TRBD1	TRBV4-1	NA	TRBJ2-3	TGCGCCAGCAGCCGGCTTGGGACAGGGAGAGGCACAGATACGCAGTATTTT	CASSRLGTGRGTDTQYF
TRBD1	TRBV15	NA	TRBJ1-2	TGTGCCACCAGCAGAGAGGCGACAGGGGCTGGCTACACCTTC	CATSREATGAGYTF
TRBD1	TRBV4-2	NA	TRBJ2-2	TGTGCCAGCAGCCAAGAGGGACAGTTTCCCGGGGAGCTGTTTTTT	CASSQEGQFPGELFF
TRBD2	TRBV20-1	NA	TRBJ2-2	TGCAGTGCCGGGACTAGCGGGAGGCCCACCGGGGAGCTGTTTTTT	CSAGTSGRPTGELFF
NA	TRBV30	NA	TRBJ1-2	TGTGCCTGGAGTTTCAAATCCTATGGCTACACCTTC	CAWSFKSYGYTF
TRBD1	TRBV6-2/TRBV6-3	NA	TRBJ2-1	TGTGCCAGCAGTTCCCCCCGGGACAGATCCTACAATGAGCAGTTCTTC	CASSSPRDRSYNEQFF
TRBD1	TRBV20-1	NA	TRBJ1-1	TGCAGTGCGGGACAGCCAGGCCTTACTGAAGCTTTCTTT	CSAGQPGLTEAFF
TRBD2	TRBV7-9	NA	TRBJ2-3	TGTGCCAGCAGCCACAGACTAGCGGGAGGTCGCGCAGATACGCAGTATTTT	CASSHRLAGGRADTQYF
TRBD2	TRBV6-1	NA	TRBJ2-4	TGTGCCAGCAGCCGCACGGGACTAGGTCAAAGTGCCAAAAACATTCAGTACTTC	CASSRTGLGQSAKNIQYF
TRBD2	TRBV12-3/TRBV12-4	NA	TRBJ2-1	TGTGCCAGCAGTCCCCGCCCCGTACTAGCGGGAGGGCCAAAGTGGTTCTTC	CASSPRPVLAGGPKWFF
TRBD2	TRBV5-6	NA	TRBJ2-1	TGTGCCAGCAGCCCCAGGAGGACTAGGGCCTACAATGAGCAGTTCTTC	CASSPRRTRAYNEQFF
NA	TRBV3-1	few	TRBJ1-1	TGTGCCAGCAGCCCCTGGGGAGGTAAAGGCACTGAAGCTTTCTTT	CASSPWGGKGTEAFF
NA	TRBV20-1	once	TRBJ1-5	TGCAGTGCTAGGCAGGGAGCGGCTCAGCCCCAGCATTTT	CSARQGAAQPQHF
NA	TRBV30	NA	TRBJ2-1	TGTGCCTGGAATAGGGGCAACTGGTCCTACAATGAGCAGTTCTTC	CAWNRGNWSYNEQFF
NA	TRBV27	NA	TRBJ1-1	TGTGCCAGCAGTGCCAGTACGGCCTATGAAGCTTTCTTT	CASSASTAYEAFF
NA	TRBV30	NA	TRBJ1-2	TGTGCCTGGAGTGGGGCAAGCGGCTATGGCTACACCTTC	CAWSGASGYGYTF